Following are 2 T cell receptor beta chains from one sample sequenced in a study of graft-versus-host responses after intestinal transplantation. Sequencing used immunoSEQ multiplex PCR; TCRdb keeps in-frame clones, though not all of them. Of tens of thousands of clones listed, 30% to 40% are singletons. Researchers placed roughly 200,000 CFSE-labeled responder cells in culture with roughly 200,000 irradiated, violet-dye-labeled stimulator cells. The input for sequencing was alloreactive CD8+ T cells from a mixed lymphocyte reaction culture, taken before intestinal transplant. Subset meaning: CFSE-low proliferating T cells sorted from approximately 6-day pre-transplant mixed lymphocyte reaction (GvH or HvG direction). The source of these receptors is a human patient who received an intestinal transplant.

The J gene is TRBJ2-7, the V gene TRBV7-6, with D tentatively TRBD1 or TRBD2 (5 bases each). Trimming shortened V by 3 bases and J by 3 bases, and 12 bases separated the two germline ends. The CDR3 length is 14 residues. Germline loops: CDR1 SGHVS, CDR2 FNYEAQ. CDR3 residues: CASSLGDGHYEQYF. CDR3 nucleotide sequence: TGTGCCAGCAGCTTGGGGGACGGACACTACGAGCAGTACTTC.

This clone was counted between two and nine times. This chain connects TRBV7-9 to TRBJ2-7; unclear D gene. The CDR3 runs 14 residues. The V and J ends lost 1 base and 1 base respectively, with 8 bases between them. Looked up from germline, CDR1 is SEHNR and CDR2 is FQNEAQ (reference sequence). CDR3 amino acids: CASSLESGSYEQYF. The CDR3 bases are TGTGCCAGCAGCTTAGAGTCCGGGTCCTACGAGCAGTACTTC.